These T cell receptor beta chains were read from a single sample in a study of T cell responses to AZD1222 COVID-19 vaccine. Method: immunoSEQ multiplex PCR; TCRdb's copy keeps in-frame clones and lacks some. The sample lists about 160,000 clones; 88% were seen once. The input for sequencing was peripheral blood, taken on day 0 of AZD1222 vaccination. These receptors were collected from an adult in good health. Both conserved end residues are part of each CDR3. The order of the fields is D gene, CDR3 length, clone size, V gene, J gene, CDR3 protein, CDR3 DNA. A D gene is named only where the DNA matches it firmly. Size tells how often a clone was seen (once, few, many) or the class of an expanded clone, and some rows leave it out.

D: NA; length: 13; size: NA; V: TRBV28; J: TRBJ2-2; CDR3: CASSWPLGGELFF; DNA: TGTGCCAGCAGTTGGCCCCTTGGCGGGGAGCTGTTTTTT
D: TRBD1; length: 15; size: NA; V: TRBV5-4; J: TRBJ1-1; CDR3: CASSRERTGNTEAFF; DNA: TGTGCCAGCAGCCGCGAAAGGACAGGGAACACTGAAGCTTTCTTT
D: TRBD2; length: 11; size: once; V: TRBV12-3/TRBV12-4; J: TRBJ2-3; CDR3: CASSLAGGPHF; DNA: TGTGCCAGCAGTCTAGCGGGGGGACCACATTTT
D: TRBD1; length: 14; size: NA; V: TRBV10-1; J: TRBJ1-4; CDR3: CARFKGQGHEKLFF; DNA: TGCGCCAGATTTAAGGGACAGGGACATGAAAAACTGTTTTTT
D: NA; length: 17; size: NA; V: TRBV6-2/TRBV6-3; J: TRBJ1-5; CDR3: CASSYSGGGTDNQPQHF; DNA: TGTGCCAGCAGTTACTCAGGGGGAGGGACGGATAATCAGCCCCAGCATTTT
D: TRBD1; length: 13; size: NA; V: TRBV28; J: TRBJ1-6; CDR3: CASRQGNNSPLHF; DNA: TGTGCCAGCAGACAGGGGAATAATTCACCCCTCCACTTT
D: TRBD2; length: 13; size: NA; V: TRBV10-3; J: TRBJ2-1; CDR3: CAIMASGSYEQFF; DNA: TGTGCCATCATGGCTAGCGGGAGCTATGAGCAGTTCTTC
D: NA; length: 13; size: NA; V: TRBV11-2; J: TRBJ1-2; CDR3: CASSSTGTRGYTF; DNA: TGTGCCAGCAGCTCCACAGGGACGAGGGGCTACACCTTC
D: NA; length: 12; size: once; V: TRBV10-2; J: TRBJ1-5; CDR3: CASSAPQQPQHF; DNA: TGCGCCAGCAGTGCCCCTCAACAGCCCCAGCATTTT
D: TRBD1; length: 14; size: NA; V: TRBV5-1; J: TRBJ2-7; CDR3: CASSEGQGIYEQYF; DNA: TGCGCCAGCAGCGAGGGACAGGGGATCTACGAGCAGTACTTC
D: TRBD2; length: 15; size: NA; V: TRBV29-1; J: TRBJ2-1; CDR3: CSVEAVESGGWGQFF; DNA: TGCAGCGTTGAAGCCGTCGAGAGCGGGGGCTGGGGGCAGTTCTTC
D: NA; length: 11; size: NA; V: TRBV6-5; J: TRBJ1-1; CDR3: CASKGNTEAFF; DNA: TGTGCCAGCAAGGGGAACACTGAAGCTTTCTTT
D: TRBD1; length: 16; size: NA; V: TRBV27; J: TRBJ1-6; CDR3: CASLSRAGGPNSPLHF; DNA: TGTGCCAGCCTTAGTAGGGCAGGGGGGCCGAACTCACCCCTCCACTTT
D: NA; length: 15; size: NA; V: TRBV18; J: TRBJ1-6; CDR3: CASSAQPARNSPLHF; DNA: TGTGCCAGCTCAGCTCAGCCTGCCAGGAATTCACCCCTCCACTTT
D: TRBD2; length: 18; size: NA; V: TRBV15; J: TRBJ2-3; CDR3: CATSEGLAGGPYTDTQYF; DNA: TGTGCCACCAGCGAAGGACTAGCGGGAGGGCCTTACACAGATACGCAGTATTTT
D: NA; length: 14; size: NA; V: TRBV28; J: TRBJ1-1; CDR3: CASSSPGGSTEAFF; DNA: TGTGCCAGCAGTTCACCTGGGGGGAGCACTGAAGCTTTCTTT
D: TRBD2; length: 15; size: NA; V: TRBV7-3; J: TRBJ2-3; CDR3: CASSLLAGGEDTQYF; DNA: TGTGCCAGCAGCTTACTAGCGGGAGGGGAAGATACGCAGTATTTT